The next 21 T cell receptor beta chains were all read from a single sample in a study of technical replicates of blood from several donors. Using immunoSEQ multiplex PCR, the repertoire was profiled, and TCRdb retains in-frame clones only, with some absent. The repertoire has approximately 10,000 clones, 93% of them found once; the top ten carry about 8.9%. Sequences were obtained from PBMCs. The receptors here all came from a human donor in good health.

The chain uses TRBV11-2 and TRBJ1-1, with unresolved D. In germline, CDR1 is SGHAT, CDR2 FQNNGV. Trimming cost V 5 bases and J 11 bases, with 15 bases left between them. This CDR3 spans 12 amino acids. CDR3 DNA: TGTGCCAGCAGCCCTGCCAAAAGCGGGGCTTTCTTT. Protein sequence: CASSPAKSGAFF.

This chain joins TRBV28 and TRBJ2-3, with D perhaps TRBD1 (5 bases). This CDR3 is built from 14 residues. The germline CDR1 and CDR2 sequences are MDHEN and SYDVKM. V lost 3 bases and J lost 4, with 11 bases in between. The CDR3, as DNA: TGTGCCAGCAGTTTTTTAAGGGGATCAGATACGCAGTATTTT. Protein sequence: CASSFLRGSDTQYF.

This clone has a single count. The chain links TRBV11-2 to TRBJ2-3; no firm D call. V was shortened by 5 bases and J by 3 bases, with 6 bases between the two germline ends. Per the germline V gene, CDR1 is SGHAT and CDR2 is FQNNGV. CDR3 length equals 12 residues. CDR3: CASSQLTDTQYF. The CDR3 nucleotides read TGTGCCAGCAGCCAGTTAACAGATACGCAGTATTTT.

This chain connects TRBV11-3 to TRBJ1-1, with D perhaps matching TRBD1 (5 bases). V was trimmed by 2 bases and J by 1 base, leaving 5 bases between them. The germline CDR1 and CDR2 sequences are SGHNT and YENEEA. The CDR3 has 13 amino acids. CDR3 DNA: TGTGCCAGCAGCTTACAGGGGAACACTGAAGCTTTCTTT. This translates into CASSLQGNTEAFF.

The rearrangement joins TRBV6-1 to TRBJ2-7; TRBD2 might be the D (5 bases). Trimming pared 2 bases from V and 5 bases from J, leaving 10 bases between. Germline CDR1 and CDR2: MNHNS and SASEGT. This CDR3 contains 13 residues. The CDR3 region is CASSELGGHEQYF. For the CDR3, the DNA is TGTGCCAGCAGTGAATTAGGCGGGCACGAGCAGTACTTC.

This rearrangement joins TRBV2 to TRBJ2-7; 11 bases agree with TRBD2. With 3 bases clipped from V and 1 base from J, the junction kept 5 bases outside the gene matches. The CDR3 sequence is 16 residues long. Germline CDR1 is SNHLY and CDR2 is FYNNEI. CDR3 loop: CASSDRASGGSYEQYF. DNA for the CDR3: TGTGCCAGCAGTGATCGAGCTAGCGGGGGGTCCTACGAGCAGTACTTC.

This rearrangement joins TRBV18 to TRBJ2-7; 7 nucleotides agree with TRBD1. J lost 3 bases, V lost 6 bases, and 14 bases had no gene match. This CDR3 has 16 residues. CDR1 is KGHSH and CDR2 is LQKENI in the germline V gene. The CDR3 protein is CASSRSSGTENYEQYF. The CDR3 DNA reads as TGTGCCAGCTCTCGTAGCTCCGGGACAGAGAACTACGAGCAGTACTTC.

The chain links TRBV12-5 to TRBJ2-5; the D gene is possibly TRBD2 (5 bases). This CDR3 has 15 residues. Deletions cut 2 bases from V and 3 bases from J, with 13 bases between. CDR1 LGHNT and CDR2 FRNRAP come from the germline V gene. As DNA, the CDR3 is TGTGCTAGTGGTTTGAGTGAGGGCAGTAAAGAGACCCAGTACTTC. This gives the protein CASGLSEGSKETQYF.

Here the CDR3 reads CSVVGETSTDTQYF. In DNA, the CDR3 is TGCAGCGTTGTGGGAGAGACTAGCACAGATACGCAGTATTTT. This rearrangement joins TRBV29-1 to TRBJ2-3; D possibly corresponds to TRBD2 (5 bases). Trimming left V 4 bases short and J 0 bases short, with 11 bases between. CDR3 size: 14 residues. Germline V lookup: CDR1 SQVTM, CDR2 ANQGSEA.

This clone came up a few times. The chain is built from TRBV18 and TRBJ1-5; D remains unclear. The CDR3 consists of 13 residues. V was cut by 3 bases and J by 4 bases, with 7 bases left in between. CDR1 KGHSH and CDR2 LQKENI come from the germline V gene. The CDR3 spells CASSPEVNQPQHF. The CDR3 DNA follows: TGTGCCAGCTCACCTGAGGTGAATCAGCCCCAGCATTTT.

DNA of the CDR3: TGTGCCAGCACCTCCGGACAGGCAACCGGGGAGCTGTTTTTT. It yields the protein CASTSGQATGELFF. The chain combines TRBV28 with TRBJ2-2, with 7 bases fitting TRBD1. The germline V gene encodes CDR1 MDHEN and CDR2 SYDVKM. After removal of 7 bases from V and 5 bases from J, the junction contained 7 bases not matched to a gene. The CDR3 consists of 14 residues.

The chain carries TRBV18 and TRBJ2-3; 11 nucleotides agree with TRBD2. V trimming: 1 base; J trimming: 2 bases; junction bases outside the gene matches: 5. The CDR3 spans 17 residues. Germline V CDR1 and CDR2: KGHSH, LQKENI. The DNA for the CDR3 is TGTGCCAGCTCACCACGGGTGGGACTAGCGGACACAGATACGCAGTATTTT. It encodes CASSPRVGLADTDTQYF.

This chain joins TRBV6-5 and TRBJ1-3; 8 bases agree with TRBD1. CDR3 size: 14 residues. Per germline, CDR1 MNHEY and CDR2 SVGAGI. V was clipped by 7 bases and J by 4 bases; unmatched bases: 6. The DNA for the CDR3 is TGTGCCAGCATCTCAGGACAGGGCGGAAACACCATATATTTT. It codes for CASISGQGGNTIYF.

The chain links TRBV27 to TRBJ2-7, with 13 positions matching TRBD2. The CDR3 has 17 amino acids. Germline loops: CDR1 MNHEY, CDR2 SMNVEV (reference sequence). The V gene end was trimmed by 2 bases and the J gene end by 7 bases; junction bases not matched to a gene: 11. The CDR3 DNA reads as TGTGCCAGCAGTTTACTGTGGACTAGCGGGAGCCACGGTGAGCAGTACTTC. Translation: CASSLLWTSGSHGEQYF.

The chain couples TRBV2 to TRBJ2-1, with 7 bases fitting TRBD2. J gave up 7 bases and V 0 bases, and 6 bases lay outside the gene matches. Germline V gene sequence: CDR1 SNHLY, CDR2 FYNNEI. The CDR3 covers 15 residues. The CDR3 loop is CASSEAISGANEQFF. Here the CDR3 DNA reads TGTGCCAGCAGTGAAGCGATAAGCGGGGCTAATGAGCAGTTCTTC.

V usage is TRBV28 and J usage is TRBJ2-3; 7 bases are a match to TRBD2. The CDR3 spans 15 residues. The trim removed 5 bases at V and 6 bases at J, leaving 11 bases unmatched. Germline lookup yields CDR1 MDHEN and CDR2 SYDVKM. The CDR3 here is CASSDFAGVMDTQYF. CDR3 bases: TGTGCCAGCAGTGACTTCGCGGGAGTGATGGATACGCAGTATTTT.

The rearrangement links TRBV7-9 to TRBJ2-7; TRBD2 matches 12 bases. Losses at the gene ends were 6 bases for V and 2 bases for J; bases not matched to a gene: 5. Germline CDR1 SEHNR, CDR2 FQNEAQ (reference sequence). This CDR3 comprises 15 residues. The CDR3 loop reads CASRDGLAGTYEQYF. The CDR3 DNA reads TGTGCCAGCAGAGATGGACTAGCGGGAACCTACGAGCAGTACTTC.

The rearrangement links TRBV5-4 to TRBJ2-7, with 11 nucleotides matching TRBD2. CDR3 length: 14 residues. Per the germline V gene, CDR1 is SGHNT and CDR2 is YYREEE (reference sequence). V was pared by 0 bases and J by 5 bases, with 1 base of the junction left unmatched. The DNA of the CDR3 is TGTGCCAGCAGCTTGGAACTAGCGGGAGACGAGCAGTACTTC. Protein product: CASSLELAGDEQYF.

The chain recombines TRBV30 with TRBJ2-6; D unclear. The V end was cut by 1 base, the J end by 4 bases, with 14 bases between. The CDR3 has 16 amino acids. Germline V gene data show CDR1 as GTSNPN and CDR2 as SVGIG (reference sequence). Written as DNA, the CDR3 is TGTGCCTGGAGTGCTCCCCTGAGGTACGGGGCCAACGTCCTGACTTTC. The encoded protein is CAWSAPLRYGANVLTF.

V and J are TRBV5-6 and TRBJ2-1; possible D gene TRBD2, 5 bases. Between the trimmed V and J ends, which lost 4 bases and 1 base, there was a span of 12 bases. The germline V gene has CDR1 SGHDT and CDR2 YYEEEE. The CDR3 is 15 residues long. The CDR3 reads CASSGYRRSYNEQFF. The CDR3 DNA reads TGTGCCAGCAGCGGGTATCGGAGGTCCTACAATGAGCAGTTCTTC.

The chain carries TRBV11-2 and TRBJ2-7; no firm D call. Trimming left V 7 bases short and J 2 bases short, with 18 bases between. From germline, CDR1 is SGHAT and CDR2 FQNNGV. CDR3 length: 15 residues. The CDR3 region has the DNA TGTGCCAGCACTCTGGCGTTTCCAACTACCTACGAGCAGTACTTC. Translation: CASTLAFPTTYEQYF.